A selection of T cell receptor beta chains follows, all from one sample in a study of control samples from healthy donors and cancer patients. TCRdb keeps only in-frame clones here, not all; method: immunoSEQ multiplex PCR. The sample contains approximately 93,000 clones, 70% to 90% of which appear only once. Sequenced sample: PBMCs. These TCRs come from a woman aged 45-59 years with colorectal cancer. Both conserved end residues are part of each CDR3. Only part of the rows carry a size: once, few, many, or a class if the clone is expanded.

NA,TRBJ1-1,TRBV6-5,CASKQGSTEAFF
NA,TRBJ1-1,TRBV7-9,CASNYGQVNTEAFF
NA,TRBJ1-1,TRBV5-1,CASSTFPGTLNTEAFF
NA,TRBJ1-1,TRBV29-1,CSVEEALSGEAFF
NA,TRBJ2-3,TRBV6-2/TRBV6-3,CASSRDSTDTQYF
NA,TRBJ2-5,TRBV5-1,CASSGGTSLQETQYF
once,TRBJ1-1,TRBV19,CASSTTGSNTEAFF
NA,TRBJ2-1,TRBV7-8,CASSLGGLGGDEQFF
once,TRBJ1-1,TRBV5-5,CASSPRGGLNTEAFF
NA,TRBJ2-6,TRBV5-1,CASSLEPTNSGANVLTF
NA,TRBJ2-5,TRBV4-3,CASSQPSQETQYF
NA,TRBJ1-4,TRBV15,CATSIREGEKLFF
NA,TRBJ2-3,TRBV5-8,CASSPGQGSTDTQYF
NA,TRBJ2-3,TRBV10-3,CAISESTQTDTQYF
NA,TRBJ2-6,TRBV7-2,CASSSGQGNSGANVLTF
NA,TRBJ2-3,TRBV19,CASKSGDTQYF
NA,TRBJ1-2,TRBV6-2/TRBV6-3,CASSYRAGYGYTF
NA,TRBJ1-4,TRBV6-5,CASSYGRQGEKLFF
NA,TRBJ1-5,TRBV10-3,CAISETSGEGQPQHF
NA,TRBJ1-1,TRBV19,CASIRGQGLNTEAFF
NA,TRBJ1-1,TRBV27,CASSVNRVGTEAFF
NA,TRBJ1-2,TRBV5-1,CASSLTGFNYGYTF
NA,TRBJ1-6,TRBV9,CASSVGLESPLHF
NA,TRBJ1-6,TRBV4-1,CASSTETGGLYSYNSPLHF
NA,TRBJ2-6,TRBV2,CASDQGSGANVLTF
NA,TRBJ1-1,TRBV30,CAWSRRYTEAFF
NA,TRBJ1-6,TRBV10-1,CASSESYNSPLHF
NA,TRBJ2-5,TRBV7-9,CASSFQGGQETQYF
NA,TRBJ2-1,TRBV9,CASSETGGLYNEQFF
NA,TRBJ1-1,TRBV19,CASSNGGWTEAFF
NA,TRBJ2-1,TRBV9,CASSALGAGGYNEQFF
NA,TRBJ2-5,TRBV15,CATSRDVETQYF
NA,TRBJ2-3,TRBV20-1,CSASYRDPTDTQYF